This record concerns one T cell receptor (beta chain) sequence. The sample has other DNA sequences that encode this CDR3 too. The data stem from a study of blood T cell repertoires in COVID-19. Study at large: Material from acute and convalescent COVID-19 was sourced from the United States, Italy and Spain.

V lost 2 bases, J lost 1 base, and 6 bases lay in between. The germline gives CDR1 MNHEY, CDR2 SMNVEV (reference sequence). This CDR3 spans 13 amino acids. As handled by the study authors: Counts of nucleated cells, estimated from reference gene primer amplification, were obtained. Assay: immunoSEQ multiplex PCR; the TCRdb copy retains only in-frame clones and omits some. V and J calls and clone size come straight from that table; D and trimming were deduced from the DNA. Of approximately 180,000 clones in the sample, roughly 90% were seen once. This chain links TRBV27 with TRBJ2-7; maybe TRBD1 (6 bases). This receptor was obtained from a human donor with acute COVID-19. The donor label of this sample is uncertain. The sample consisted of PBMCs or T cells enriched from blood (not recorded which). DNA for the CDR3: TGTGCCAGCAGTTTAGGACAGTCCTACGAGCAGTACTTC. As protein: CASSLGQSYEQYF.